A single sample gave rise to the 5 T cell receptor beta chains below, sequenced in a study of naive and memory T cell subsets. The study's findings and limits: Especially in CD8 cells, naive repertoires contained a few larger clonotypes, possibly CD45RA-re-expressing memory cells.

The beta constant-region primer was an equimolar mix of two oligonucleotides covering TRBC1 and TRBC2. Nested alpha and beta constant-region primers with the SP2 primer drove four PCR rounds on ligated cDNA. Via MiXCR, TCRdb re-called the UMI-ligation and nested PCR reads, giving one row per CDR3 protein. The sample has more than 120,000 distinct CDR3 sequences, more than 15% seen once. The antigens of these receptors remain unknown. The sample comprised naive CD8+ T cells from blood. The source is a human donor in good health.

The chain joins TRBV28 to TRBJ2-7; unclear D gene. The germline gives CDR1 MDHEN, CDR2 SYDVKM. This CDR3 is built from 13 residues. The V end lost 2 bases, the J end lost 5 bases, and 10 bases lay between the germline ends. The CDR3 region is CASSLPPSDEQYF. The CDR3 coding sequence is TGTGCCAGCAGTTTACCCCCCTCAGACGAGCAGTACTTC. The full variable domain, rest sourced from reference TRBV28 and TRBJ2-7, is DVKVTQSSRYLVKRTGEKVFLECVQDMDHENMFWYRQDPGLGLRLIYFSYDVKMKEKGDIPEGYSVSREKKERFSLILESASTNQTSMYLCASSLPPSDEQYFGPGTRLTVT.

The V gene is TRBV4-1, the J gene TRBJ2-3; D call uncertain. Deletions cut 4 bases from V and 1 base from J, with 18 bases between. Germline values: CDR1 MGHRA, CDR2 YSYEKL. This CDR3 has 17 residues. The CDR3 DNA reads as TGCGCCAGCAGCCCGGTCGCAGGTGCGGCCCGCACAGATACGCAGTATTTT. Its protein product is CASSPVAGAARTDTQYF.

The chain recombines TRBV7-8 with TRBJ2-7; D possibly corresponds to TRBD2 (7 bases). The CDR3 sequence is 15 residues long. V was pared by 0 bases and J by 6 bases, with 15 bases between. Germline lookup yields CDR1 SGHVS and CDR2 FQNEAQ. The CDR3 sequence is CASSLAFGGGGEQYF. The CDR3 region has the DNA TGTGCCAGCAGCTTAGCGTTCGGGGGCGGGGGCGAGCAGTACTTC.

The sample holds a few counts of this clonotype. The chain has TRBV5-1 and TRBJ1-1, with D maybe TRBD1 (6 bases). This CDR3 is 14 amino acids long. V was trimmed by 0 bases and J by 6 bases, leaving 12 bases between them. From germline, CDR1 is SGHRS and CDR2 YFSETQ. The CDR3 region is CASSLVQGLAEAFF. CDR3 nucleotide sequence: TGCGCCAGCAGCTTGGTACAGGGACTCGCTGAAGCTTTCTTT.

The V call is TRBV6-6, the J call TRBJ2-1; D gene uncertain. The length of the CDR3 is 17 residues. Per the germline V gene, CDR1 is MNHNY and CDR2 is SVGAGI (reference sequence). The V gene lost 0 bases and the J gene lost 1 base, with 13 bases spanning the gap. The CDR3 spells CASSYSGRIFSYNEQFF. CDR3 bases: TGTGCCAGCAGTTACTCCGGACGGATTTTTTCCTACAATGAGCAGTTCTTC.